A single T cell receptor beta chain is shown here with its context. This sample was included in a study of control samples from healthy donors and cancer patients. Clones were read by immunoSEQ multiplex PCR, and TCRdb kept only the in-frame ones, dropping some. The repertoire holds about 81,000 clones, around 94% seen once, with around 4.9% in the top ten. The receptor was isolated from a woman younger than 30 in good health. Sequencing was performed on blood.

The CDR3 region is CSARGQSSQHF. The CDR3 DNA follows: TGCAGTGCTCGGGGACAGTCTTCCCAGCATTTT. V is TRBV20-1 and J is TRBJ1-5, with 7 bases identical to TRBD1. Germline V lookup: CDR1 DFQATT, CDR2 SNEGSKA (reference sequence). CDR3 length: 11 residues. V trimming: 5 bases; J trimming: 11 bases; junction bases outside the gene matches: 6.